These T cell receptor beta chains were read from a single sample in a study of cytomegalovirus exposure and HLA in healthy donors. Profiling relied on immunoSEQ multiplex PCR, and the TCRdb table lists in-frame clones only, not all of them. The data hold tens of thousands of clones, with approximately 68% observed a single time. Sequenced: PBMCs. The receptors shown here come from a woman aged 45-65 years in good health and CMV-seropositive. Both conserved end residues are part of each CDR3. The D gene is left open where the match is weak. Where a row states a size, it is once, few, many or the class of an expanded clone; other rows omit it.

D gene,V gene,clone size,J gene,CDR3 length,CDR3 protein,CDR3 DNA
NA,TRBV10-3,NA,TRBJ2-7,13,CAISDTIFYEQYF,TGTGCCATCAGTGACACTATATTCTACGAGCAGTACTTC
TRBD1,TRBV11-2,NA,TRBJ1-1,13,CASSSTGDTEAFF,TGTGCCAGCAGCTCGACAGGGGACACTGAAGCTTTCTTT
TRBD1,TRBV11-1,NA,TRBJ2-5,14,CASSLGTVRETQYF,TGTGCCAGCAGCCTAGGGACAGTAAGAGAGACCCAGTACTTC
NA,TRBV29-1,NA,TRBJ2-7,13,CSVQSGQSYEQYF,TGCAGCGTTCAGTCCGGACAGTCCTACGAGCAGTACTTC
TRBD1,TRBV2,NA,TRBJ2-7,13,CASGDSPIYEQYF,TGTGCCAGCGGGGACAGTCCGATCTACGAGCAGTACTTC
NA,TRBV4-2,once,TRBJ1-2,15,CASSLFRDSNYGYTF,TGTGCCAGCAGCCTCTTCCGGGACTCTAACTATGGCTACACCTTC
TRBD2,TRBV5-1,NA,TRBJ2-1,16,CASSLGFGGSYNEQFF,TGCGCCAGCAGCTTGGGGTTCGGGGGGAGCTACAATGAGCAGTTCTTC
NA,TRBV30,NA,TRBJ1-2,12,CAWNARDYGYTF,TGTGCCTGGAACGCCAGGGACTATGGCTACACCTTC
TRBD2,TRBV4-2,NA,TRBJ2-3,16,CASSLGLAGALDTQYF,TGTGCCAGCAGCCTGGGACTAGCGGGGGCCCTTGATACGCAGTATTTT
TRBD2,TRBV4-3,NA,TRBJ2-7,17,CASSQEGGLAGAREQYF,TGCGCCAGCAGCCAAGAGGGAGGACTAGCGGGGGCCAGGGAGCAGTACTTC
NA,TRBV6-6,NA,TRBJ2-1,13,CASSYTRNNEQFF,TGTGCCAGCAGTTATACCAGGAACAATGAGCAGTTCTTC